The clone carrying this T cell receptor beta chain was seen at least ten times. The antigen is unknown. Previously, flow cytometry had revealed CD8+CD57+ cell expansion in the patients chosen for sequencing. Severe acquired aplastic anemia was present in every patient. Genomic DNA provided the template from which TCR beta VDJ and CDR3 profiles were obtained. TCRdb itself ran the reads through MiXCR, one entry per CDR3 protein. The sample includes 200,000 or so distinct CDR3 sequences, approximately 60% seen only once; the top ten take roughly 53%. This CDR3 has 11 residues. Trimming removed 4 bases from V and 3 bases from J, with 4 bases in between. Germline V lookup: CDR1 ENHRY, CDR2 SYGVKD. This record comes from a study of CD8+CD57+ T cells in acquired aplastic anemia. Study information: Quantities of DNA derived from sorted CD4+ and CD8+ cells averaged 3.2 ug. Study-level results: Patients and controls had CD8+ Simpson's diversity values that were not significantly distinct.

Material: sorted CD4+, CD8+, or CD8+CD57+ T cells (not recorded which) from PBMCs. The TCR sequence derives from a human donor with aplastic anemia. The chain recombines TRBV10-3 with TRBJ2-7, with no clear D. The CDR3 here is CAISGGYEQYF. For the CDR3, the DNA is TGTGCCATCAGTGGGGGCTACGAGCAGTACTTC.